In this sample, the clone carrying this T cell receptor (beta chain) turned up many times. Its antigen is unidentified. The sample originates from a study of T cells in Graves' hyperthyroidism and ophthalmopathy. Points from the study as a whole: Most expanded thyroid clonotypes above 0.001 recurred in blood. Separating ophthalmopathy from stable hyperthyroidism was achieved by a 13 V-J model.

Trimming took off 0 bases at V and 2 bases at J, with 12 bases between the two ends. The germline CDR1 and CDR2 sequences are LNHNV and YYDKDF (reference sequence). The CDR3 is made up of 16 amino acids. Patients with ophthalmopathy all had a Clinical Activity Score of at least 3, a NOSPECS grade of at least 4 and duration under 3 months. The TCR beta CDR3 regions underwent amplification using RNA transcripts as the source. HTBI primers were employed in a first-round RT-PCR of the TCR CDR3. TCRdb analysed the multiplex PCR reads with MiXCR anew, one entry per CDR3 protein. The sample includes 560,000 or so distinct CDR3 sequences, 15% to 20% of them seen just once.

The specimen was blood. The chain carries TRBV15 and TRBJ2-3; D is perhaps TRBD1 (5 bases). The TCR sequence derives from a man aged 35-49 years with Graves' ophthalmopathy. CDR3 sequence reads: CATSRDNRQPTDTQYF. The CDR3 region has the DNA TGTGCCACCAGCAGAGATAACAGGCAGCCCACAGATACGCAGTATTTT. Supplemented by reference TRBV15 and TRBJ2-3, the full variable domain reads DAMVIQNPRYQVTQFGKPVTLSCSQTLNHNVMYWYQQKSSQAPKLLFHYYDKDFNNEADTPDNFQSRRPNTSFCFLDIRSPGLGDTAMYLCATSRDNRQPTDTQYFGPGTRLTVL.